The 26 T cell receptor beta chains presented below share a single source sample, sequenced in a study of blood T cell repertoires in COVID-19. Sequencing used immunoSEQ multiplex PCR; TCRdb keeps in-frame clones, though not all of them. Here the sample spans 35,000 to 50,000 clones, about 83% being singletons. Sequenced: peripheral blood. Source of these receptors: a woman aged 80 or over with acute or convalescent COVID-19.

The chain has TRBV3-1 (or the pseudogene TRBV3-2) and TRBJ2-3; 10 nucleotides match TRBD1. Losses at the gene ends were 4 bases for V and 5 bases for J; bases not matched to a gene: 6. Germline CDR1 LGHDT, CDR2 YNNKEL (reference sequence). The CDR3 is 15 residues long. The CDR3 bases are TGTGCCAGCAGCCCTTCCGGACAGGGGGGAGATACGCAGTATTTT. It encodes CASSPSGQGGDTQYF.

This rearrangement joins TRBV19 to TRBJ1-1; tentatively, D is TRBD1 (5 bases). The CDR3 sequence is 16 residues long. The V end was cut by 2 bases, the J end by 0 bases, with 13 bases between. Germline V CDR1 and CDR2: LNHDA, SQIVND (reference sequence). This chain's CDR3 is CASSILGEGMNTEAFF. DNA of the CDR3: TGTGCCAGTAGTATACTCGGGGAGGGGATGAACACTGAAGCTTTCTTT.

This clone was observed a handful of times. V and J are TRBV10-3 and TRBJ1-3; the match to TRBD1 covers 7 bases. Germline V lookup: CDR1 ENHRY, CDR2 SYGVKD. V shed 5 bases and J 3 bases; nucleotides not matched to a gene: 4. The CDR3 contains 14 residues. In DNA, the CDR3 is TGTGCCATCAGTTCAGGGGGAGGTGGAAACACCATATATTTT. This codes for CAISSGGGGNTIYF.

Only one count was recorded for this clone. This chain joins TRBV24-1 and TRBJ2-7, with D maybe TRBD1 (6 bases). The CDR3 length is 14 residues. V lost 2 bases to trimming and J lost 4 bases, with 11 bases between them. From germline, CDR1 is KGHDR and CDR2 SFDVKD. CDR3 sequence: CATSDSGTPYEQYF. DNA of the CDR3: TGTGCCACCAGTGATTCCGGGACACCATACGAGCAGTACTTC.

The chain has TRBV3-1 (or the pseudogene TRBV3-2) and TRBJ1-1, with 9 bases aligning to TRBD1. Germline CDR1 and CDR2: LGHDT and YNNKEL (reference sequence). CDR3 size: 17 residues. With V trimmed by 4 bases and J by 0 bases, 9 bases remained unmatched. This CDR3 is CASSPSDRTGVNTEAFF. The CDR3 bases are TGTGCCAGCAGCCCCAGCGATAGGACAGGGGTGAACACTGAAGCTTTCTTT.

The chain carries TRBV9 and TRBJ1-1; D is possibly TRBD1 (6 bases). The CDR3 totals 17 residues. V lost 3 bases, J lost 2 bases, and 20 bases lay in between. The germline V gene encodes CDR1 SGDLS and CDR2 YYNGEE. Here the CDR3 DNA reads TGTGCCAGCAGCGCTCTCCTGGGGGGGGGCGTAAACACTGAAGCTTTCTTT. Residues: CASSALLGGGVNTEAFF.

The chain combines TRBV2 with TRBJ1-1, with D maybe TRBD1 (6 bases). CDR1 is SNHLY and CDR2 is FYNNEI in the germline V gene. V was trimmed by 7 bases and J by 0 bases, leaving 15 bases between them. The CDR3 length is 15 residues. This CDR3 reads CASTRDNSMNTEAFF. Here the CDR3 DNA reads TGTGCCAGCACTCGGGACAATTCCATGAACACTGAAGCTTTCTTT.

This sequence joins TRBV7-8 and TRBJ2-1, with TRBD1 matching 7 bases. The germline V gene encodes CDR1 SGHVS and CDR2 FQNEAQ. The CDR3 length is 16 residues. V lost 0 bases and J lost 7; bases outside the gene matches: 9. CDR3 region: CASSLALGTDSNEQFF. The DNA for the CDR3 is TGTGCCAGCAGCTTAGCGCTGGGGACAGATTCGAATGAGCAGTTCTTC.

The gene calls are TRBV19 and TRBJ1-6, with D unclear. V shed 5 bases and J shed 6 bases, with 11 bases lying between them. The CDR3 length is 14 residues. Per germline, CDR1 LNHDA and CDR2 SQIVND (reference sequence). This CDR3 reads CASSHRGPNSPLHF. CDR3 nucleotides: TGTGCCAGTAGTCACCGTGGGCCTAATTCACCCCTCCACTTT.

The chain is built from TRBV5-1 and TRBJ1-6; D is possibly TRBD1 (6 bases). The V gene lost 0 bases and the J gene lost 2 bases, with 12 bases spanning the gap. CDR1 and CDR2 (germline): SGHRS, YFSETQ. CDR3 length: 17 residues. CDR3 amino acids: CASSLGAGGTYNSPLHF. The CDR3 DNA follows: TGCGCCAGCAGCTTGGGTGCGGGGGGCACCTATAATTCACCCCTCCACTTT.

This chain uses TRBV2 with TRBJ1-6; tentatively, D is TRBD1 (5 bases). Germline values: CDR1 SNHLY, CDR2 FYNNEI. The CDR3 sequence is 15 residues long. The germline V and J ends were trimmed by 2 bases and 14 bases, with 19 bases remaining between them. The CDR3 here is CASSEWSAGGVTLHF. CDR3 in DNA: TGTGCCAGCAGTGAATGGAGCGCGGGGGGAGTGACCCTCCACTTT.

This chain connects TRBV5-6 to TRBJ1-4, with TRBD1 as a possible D gene (5 bases). This CDR3 is 15 amino acids long. Trimming stripped 4 bases from V and 4 bases from J, with 14 bases between. CDR1 and CDR2 from the germline V gene are SGHDT and YYEEEE. This CDR3 is CASSPSTARNEKLFF. CDR3 in DNA: TGTGCCAGCAGCCCGTCGACAGCCCGTAATGAAAAACTGTTTTTT. Based on the CDR3 plus reference TRBV5-6 and TRBJ1-4, the full variable domain is DAGVTQSPTHLIKTRGQQVTLRCSPKSGHDTVSWYQQALGQGPQFIFQYYEEEERQRGNFPDRFSGHQFPNYSSELNVNALLLGDSALYLCASSPSTARNEKLFFGSGTQLSVL.

This clone was observed a handful of times. The chain links TRBV11-3 to TRBJ2-7, with 9 bases lining up with TRBD2. Trimming cost V 0 bases and J 2 bases; bases outside gene matches: 5. The CDR3 sequence is 16 residues long. Germline CDR1 reads SGHNT; CDR2 reads YENEEA. The CDR3 DNA is TGTGCCAGCAGCTTAGATTCTAGCGGGGTGGCCTACGAGCAGTACTTC. This translates into CASSLDSSGVAYEQYF.

The sample holds a few counts of this clone. The rearrangement uses TRBV11-3 and TRBJ1-1; D is perhaps TRBD1 (5 bases). The V gene lost 4 bases and the J gene lost 6 bases, with 9 bases spanning the gap. The CDR3 has 12 amino acids. Germline CDR1 and CDR2: SGHNT and YENEEA. CDR3 in DNA: TGTGCCAGCAGCTCCGGGGGGTCTGAAGCTTTCTTT. It encodes CASSSGGSEAFF.

This rearrangement joins TRBV18 to TRBJ1-5; a weak D match, TRBD1 (5 bases). This CDR3 has 13 residues. Germline lookup yields CDR1 KGHSH and CDR2 LQKENI. With 6 bases removed from V and 4 bases from J, the gap between germline ends came to 10 bases. Written as DNA, the CDR3 is TGTGCCAGCTCCGCGACAGAAAATCAGCCCCAGCATTTT. It codes for CASSATENQPQHF.

This clone was recorded a few times. In DNA, the CDR3 is TGCGCCAGCAGCCAAGGATTAGGGGTGCAGTTCTTC. Its translation: CASSQGLGVQFF. The chain is built from TRBV4-1 and TRBJ2-1; TRBD1 is a possible D gene (5 bases). V was shortened by 1 base and J by 12 bases, with 10 bases between the two germline ends. This CDR3 contains 12 residues. Germline CDR1 and CDR2: MGHRA and YSYEKL.

The chain is built from TRBV6-6 and TRBJ1-6; TRBD1 is a possible D gene (6 bases). The CDR3 is made up of 16 amino acids. Trimming took 3 bases from V and 9 from J, leaving 18 bases between them. Germline lookup yields CDR1 MNHNY and CDR2 SVGAGI (reference sequence). The CDR3 spells CASSYGGGAEISPLHF. The CDR3 region has the DNA TGTGCCAGCAGTTATGGAGGGGGGGCTGAGATTTCACCCCTCCACTTT.

This chain joins TRBV15 and TRBJ1-1; D is possibly TRBD1 (5 bases). Germline V CDR1 and CDR2: LNHNV, YYDKDF (reference sequence). The V end lost 1 base, the J end lost 6 bases, and 21 bases lay between the germline ends. This CDR3 region has 17 residues. In nucleotides, the CDR3 is TGTGCCACCAGCAGAGGGGGGACCCCGGGAGGTTGGTCTGAAGCTTTCTTT. Translation: CATSRGGTPGGWSEAFF.

CDR3 sequence (DNA): TGTGCCTGGAGTCCACAAATCTCAGATACGCAGTATTTT. It specifies CAWSPQISDTQYF. V is TRBV30 and J is TRBJ2-3; D gene uncertain. V lost 2 bases, J lost 4 bases, and 10 bases lay in between. This CDR3 comprises 13 residues. Germline assignment: CDR1 GTSNPN and CDR2 SVGIG (reference sequence). Full variable domain (rest looked up from reference TRBV30 and TRBJ2-3): SQTIHQWPATLVQPVGSPLSLECTVEGTSNPNLYWYRQAAGRGLQLLFYSVGIGQISSEVPQNLSASRPQDRQFILSSKKLLLSDSGFYLCAWSPQISDTQYFGPGTRLTVL.

The V call is TRBV19, the J call TRBJ1-6; unclear D gene. CDR3 length: 13 residues. Germline CDR1 and CDR2: LNHDA and SQIVND (reference sequence). Trimming pared 3 bases from V and 9 bases from J, leaving 9 bases between. The DNA for the CDR3 is TGTGCCAGTAGTATTGGTCTCAGTTCACCCCTCCACTTT. Its translation: CASSIGLSSPLHF.

The rearrangement links TRBV28 to TRBJ1-1, with D tentatively TRBD1 (5 bases). V lost 4 bases, J lost 4 bases, and 13 bases lay in between. The CDR3 spans 14 residues. Germline CDR1 reads MDHEN; CDR2 reads SYDVKM. The CDR3 protein is CASSSPRGGTEAFF. DNA of the CDR3: TGTGCCAGCAGTTCACCTAGGGGTGGCACTGAAGCTTTCTTT.

V is TRBV10-2 and J is TRBJ2-7; TRBD2 matches at 7 bases. Germline assignment: CDR1 WSHSY and CDR2 SAAADI. After removal of 2 bases from V and 4 bases from J, the junction contained 2 bases not matched to a gene. The CDR3 runs 13 residues. CDR3 nucleotide sequence: TGCGCCAGCAGTGAGGGACTAGAGTACGAGCAGTACTTC. This gives the protein CASSEGLEYEQYF.

The V gene is TRBV3-1 (or the pseudogene TRBV3-2), the J gene TRBJ2-1; maybe TRBD1 (6 bases). The CDR3 has 15 amino acids. Germline CDR1 and CDR2: LGHDT and YNNKEL (reference sequence). V lost 1 base and J lost 4, with 11 bases in between. The CDR3 region is CASSQAPGAYNEQFF. The CDR3 DNA reads TGTGCCAGCAGCCAAGCGCCAGGGGCGTACAATGAGCAGTTCTTC.

In its sample, this clone was seen a few times. Other nucleotide sequences in the sample specify the same CDR3. The rearrangement links TRBV12-3 or TRBV12-4 to TRBJ1-2, with 9 nucleotides matching TRBD1. The CDR3 loop spans 13 amino acids. V trimming: 4 bases; J trimming: 6 bases; junction bases outside the gene matches: 3. The CDR3 DNA is TGTGCCAGCAGTTCTACAGGGGGCGATGGCTACACCTTC. Protein product: CASSSTGGDGYTF.

V is TRBV24-1 and J is TRBJ2-3, with D unresolved. The V and J ends lost 4 bases and 4 bases respectively, with 11 bases between them. This CDR3 contains 14 residues. Looked up from germline, CDR1 is KGHDR and CDR2 is SFDVKD. The CDR3 loop reads CATSDPLGADTQYF. CDR3 nucleotides: TGTGCCACCAGTGACCCTTTGGGCGCAGATACGCAGTATTTT.

The CDR3 DNA reads as TGTGCCAGCAGCCCTAGGGACAGGGGCCGTTCCAATTCACCCCTCCACTTT. Translating gives CASSPRDRGRSNSPLHF. The rearrangement joins TRBV9 to TRBJ1-6, with 10 bases lining up with TRBD1. This CDR3 is built from 17 residues. Germline values: CDR1 SGDLS, CDR2 YYNGEE. After removal of 4 bases from V and 7 bases from J, the junction contained 11 bases not matched to a gene.